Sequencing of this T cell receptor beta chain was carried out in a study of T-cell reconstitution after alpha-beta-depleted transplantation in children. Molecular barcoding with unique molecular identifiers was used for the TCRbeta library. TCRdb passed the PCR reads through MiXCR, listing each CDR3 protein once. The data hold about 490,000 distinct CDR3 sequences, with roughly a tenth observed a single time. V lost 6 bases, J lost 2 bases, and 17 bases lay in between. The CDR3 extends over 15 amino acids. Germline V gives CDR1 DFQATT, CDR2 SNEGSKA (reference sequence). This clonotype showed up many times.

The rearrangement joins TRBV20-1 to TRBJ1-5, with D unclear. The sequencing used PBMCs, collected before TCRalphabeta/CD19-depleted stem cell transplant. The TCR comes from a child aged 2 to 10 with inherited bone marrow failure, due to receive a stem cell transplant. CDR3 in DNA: TGCAGTGCCACCCCGCCGACTTGGGGCAATCAGCCCCAGCATTTT. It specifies CSATPPTWGNQPQHF.